Listed below are T cell receptor beta chains from one sample, sequenced in a study of cytomegalovirus exposure and HLA in healthy donors. TCRdb keeps only in-frame clones here, not all; method: immunoSEQ multiplex PCR. The data contain 170,000 or so clones, less than 90% of them singletons. Sequenced: PBMCs. These receptor sequences come from a man in his forties or fifties in good health and CMV-seronegative. The CDR3 runs from the conserved cysteine through the conserved F or W. A D gene is named only where the DNA matches it firmly. For some rows the clone size is stated as once, few or many, or as a class when expanded; others skip it.

clone size | J gene | V gene | D gene | CDR3 protein | CDR3 DNA
NA | TRBJ2-3 | TRBV19 | NA | CASRQEGHQDTDTQYF | TGTGCCAGTAGACAAGAGGGACACCAAGACACAGATACGCAGTATTTT
NA | TRBJ2-7 | TRBV5-1 | TRBD2 | CASSFQASGPSYEQYF | TGCGCCAGCAGCTTTCAAGCTAGCGGACCCTCCTACGAGCAGTACTTC
NA | TRBJ1-6 | TRBV7-9 | TRBD1 | CASSFETGGSPLHF | TGTGCCAGCAGCTTTGAGACAGGGGGTTCACCCCTCCACTTT
once | TRBJ2-7 | TRBV7-9 | TRBD2 | CASSLEVRAGREQYF | TGTGCCAGCAGCTTAGAGGTTAGAGCGGGGCGCGAGCAGTACTTC
NA | TRBJ1-3 | TRBV5-1 | NA | CASSLAGVLGRNTIYF | TGCGCCAGCAGCTTGGCGGGGGTCCTAGGAAGAAACACCATATATTTT
NA | TRBJ1-4 | TRBV25-1 | NA | CASSTQNEKLFF | TGTGCCAGCAGTACACAAAATGAAAAACTGTTTTTT
NA | TRBJ1-2 | TRBV5-1 | NA | CASSLAGSDGYTF | TGCGCCAGCAGCTTAGCAGGGTCGGATGGCTACACCTTC
NA | TRBJ1-5 | TRBV2 | NA | CASTGFLNQPQHF | TGTGCCAGCACAGGGTTTCTCAATCAGCCCCAGCATTTT
NA | TRBJ1-4 | TRBV18 | TRBD1 | CASSPRTGGRNEKLFF | TGTGCCAGCTCACCCCGGACAGGGGGGAGAAATGAAAAACTGTTTTTT
NA | TRBJ2-2 | TRBV12-2 | NA | CASRLVAANTGELFF | TGTGCAAGTCGCTTAGTAGCAGCGAACACCGGGGAGCTGTTTTTT
once | TRBJ1-5 | TRBV5-1 | TRBD1 | CASSSTGGGPQHF | TGCGCCAGCAGCTCCACAGGGGGAGGGCCCCAGCATTTT
NA | TRBJ1-1 | TRBV28 | NA | CASSLPTGGTEAFF | TGTGCCAGCAGTTTACCAACCGGGGGAACTGAAGCTTTCTTT
once | TRBJ2-3 | TRBV14 | TRBD2 | CASSRGLAVSTDTQYF | TGTGCCAGCAGCCGTGGACTAGCGGTTAGCACAGATACGCAGTATTTT
NA | TRBJ1-2 | TRBV9 | TRBD1 | CASRGQDNYGYTF | TGTGCCAGCAGGGGACAGGACAACTATGGCTACACCTTC
NA | TRBJ2-3 | TRBV4-1 | TRBD1 | CASSGTGSVDTQYF | TGCGCCAGCAGCGGGACAGGGTCGGTGGATACGCAGTATTTT
NA | TRBJ2-7 | TRBV6-6 | NA | CASSSVQGSEQYF | TGTGCCAGCAGTTCAGTACAGGGATCCGAGCAGTACTTC
NA | TRBJ2-1 | TRBV7-6 | TRBD2 | CASSLARGRRNNEQFF | TGTGCCAGCAGCTTAGCGCGCGGGAGGAGGAACAATGAGCAGTTCTTC
NA | TRBJ1-5 | TRBV28 | TRBD1 | CASSLTGRYQPQHF | TGTGCCAGCAGTTTGACAGGGCGGTATCAGCCCCAGCATTTT
NA | TRBJ1-1 | TRBV7-9 | TRBD1 | CASSPRQGAGTEAFF | TGTGCCAGCAGCCCACGACAGGGGGCGGGCACTGAAGCTTTCTTT
once | TRBJ2-3 | TRBV6-5 | TRBD1 | CASSRDRGTDTQYF | TGTGCCAGCAGCCGGGACAGGGGAACAGATACGCAGTATTTT
NA | TRBJ2-5 | TRBV5-6 | NA | CASSIRGLGETQYF | TGTGCCAGCAGCATCCGGGGATTGGGAGAGACCCAGTACTTC
NA | TRBJ2-3 | TRBV7-2 | TRBD1 | CASSRQGAGDTQYF | TGTGCCAGCAGCCGACAGGGGGCGGGGGATACGCAGTATTTT
few | TRBJ2-2 | TRBV5-6 | TRBD2 | CASSFPSGRYTGELFF | TGTGCCAGCAGCTTCCCTAGCGGGAGGTATACCGGGGAGCTGTTTTTT
NA | TRBJ1-1 | TRBV19 | NA | CASSIGAYWTVGAEAFF | TGTGCCAGTAGTATCGGGGCCTATTGGACAGTAGGGGCTGAAGCTTTCTTT
once | TRBJ2-1 | TRBV7-3 | NA | CASSPTDFYSYNEQFF | TGTGCCAGCAGCCCGACGGACTTTTACTCCTACAATGAGCAGTTCTTC
once | TRBJ2-1 | TRBV6-1 | NA | CASRVVGVYNEQFF | TGTGCCAGCAGGGTTGTAGGAGTCTACAATGAGCAGTTCTTC
NA | TRBJ2-3 | TRBV21-1 | NA | CASSKTHGITDTQYF | TGTGCCAGCAGCAAGACACATGGCATCACAGATACGCAGTATTTT
few | TRBJ2-3 | TRBV5-1 | NA | CASSLSGSNTDTQYF | TGCGCCAGCAGCTTATCTGGGAGTAACACAGATACGCAGTATTTT
NA | TRBJ2-1 | TRBV18 | TRBD2 | CASSPPGVAGGLNNEQFF | TGTGCCAGCTCACCACCCGGGGTAGCGGGAGGACTGAACAATGAGCAGTTCTTC